This T cell receptor (beta chain) was retrieved from a study of cytomegalovirus exposure and HLA in healthy donors. Findings and caveats of the study: With later analysis, a missense DCLRE1C variant became linked to TCR beta V- and J-gene trimming.

The donors comprised healthy bone marrow donors. The germline V gene encodes CDR1 SGHRS and CDR2 YFSETQ. The V segment lost 9 bases and the J segment 3 bases; nucleotides outside the gene matches: 6. This CDR3 region has 13 residues. Details on this clone: Its antigen is still unknown.

With 60 Vbeta and 13 Jbeta primers, the PCR was carried out. Sequencing was performed with immunoSEQ multiplex PCR; in TCRdb, only in-frame clones are kept and a portion is missing. This sample's clone table lists about 52,000 clones. This TCR was recovered from a woman aged 55-75 years in good health and CMV-seropositive. The chain has TRBV5-1 and TRBJ1-1; 9 bases fit TRBD1. The material sequenced was PBMCs. In DNA, the CDR3 is TGCGCCAAACCACAGGGGGCTTACACTGAAGCTTTCTTT. Its translation is CAKPQGAYTEAFF.